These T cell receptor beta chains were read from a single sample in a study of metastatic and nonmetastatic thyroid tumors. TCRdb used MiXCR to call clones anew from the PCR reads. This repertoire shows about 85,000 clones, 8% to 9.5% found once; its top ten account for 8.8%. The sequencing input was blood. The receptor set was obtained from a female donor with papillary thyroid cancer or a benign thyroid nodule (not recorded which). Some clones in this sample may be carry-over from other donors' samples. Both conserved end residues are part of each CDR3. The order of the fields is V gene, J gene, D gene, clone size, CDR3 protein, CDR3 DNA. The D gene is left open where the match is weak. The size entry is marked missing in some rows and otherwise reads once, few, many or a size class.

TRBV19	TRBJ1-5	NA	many	CASKGDLFQPQHF	TGTGCCAGTAAAGGGGATCTCTTTCAGCCCCAGCATTTT
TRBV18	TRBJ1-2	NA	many	CASSNQSNYGYTF	TGTGCCAGCTCTAACCAGTCTAACTATGGCTACACCTTC
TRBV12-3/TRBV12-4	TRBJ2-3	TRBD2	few	CASSVDLAGAGDTQYF	TGTGCCAGCAGCGTAGACCTAGCGGGGGCGGGAGATACGCAGTATTTT
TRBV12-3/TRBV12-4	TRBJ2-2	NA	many	CASSLNRATRNTGELFF	TGTGCCAGCAGTTTAAACCGGGCAACCAGGAACACCGGGGAGCTGTTTTTT
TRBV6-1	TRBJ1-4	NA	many	CASTDWGNEKLFF	TGTGCCAGCACTGACTGGGGGAATGAAAAACTGTTTTTT
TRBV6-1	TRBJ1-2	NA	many	CASSDPGIYGYTF	TGTGCCAGCAGTGATCCAGGGATCTATGGCTACACCTTC
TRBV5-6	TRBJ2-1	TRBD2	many	CASSLLASGPRRDEQFF	TGTGCCAGCAGCTTGTTGGCTAGCGGGCCACGTAGGGATGAGCAGTTCTTC
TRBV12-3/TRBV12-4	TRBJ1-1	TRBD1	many	CASRTGGRTEAFF	TGTGCCAGCAGAACAGGGGGCCGGACTGAAGCTTTCTTT
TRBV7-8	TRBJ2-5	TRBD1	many	CASSSRTGGAETQYF	TGTGCCAGCAGCTCCCGGACAGGGGGCGCTGAGACCCAGTACTTC
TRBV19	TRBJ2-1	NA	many	CASSIGYNEQFF	TGTGCCAGTAGTATTGGTTACAATGAGCAGTTCTTC
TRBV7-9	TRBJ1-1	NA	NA	CASSLAGEYTEAFF	TGTGCCAGCAGCTTAGCAGGCGAGTACACTGAAGCTTTCTTT
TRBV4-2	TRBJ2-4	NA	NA	CASSQDLGRKNIQYF	TGTGCCAGCAGCCAAGATTTAGGCAGAAAAAACATTCAGTACTTC
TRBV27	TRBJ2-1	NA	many	CASSERRGHNEQFF	TGTGCCAGCAGCGAGCGGCGGGGGCACAATGAGCAGTTCTTC
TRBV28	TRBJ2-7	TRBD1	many	CASSILGQGAYEQYF	TGTGCCAGCAGCATCCTCGGACAGGGGGCCTACGAGCAGTACTTC
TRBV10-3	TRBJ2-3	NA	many	CAISPGNTQYF	TGTGCCATCAGTCCAGGGAATACGCAGTATTTT
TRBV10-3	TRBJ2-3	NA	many	CAIGGARGGSTDTQYF	TGTGCCATCGGTGGGGCGAGGGGGGGGAGCACAGATACGCAGTATTTT
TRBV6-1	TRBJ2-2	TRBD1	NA	CASSPRDRVDAGELFF	TGTGCCAGCAGTCCCCGGGACAGGGTGGACGCCGGGGAGCTGTTTTTT
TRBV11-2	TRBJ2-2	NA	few	CASSFVAGYTGELFF	TGTGCCAGCAGCTTTGTGGCAGGTTACACCGGGGAGCTGTTTTTT
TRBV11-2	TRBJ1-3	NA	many	CASSLGSRASGNTIYF	TGTGCCAGCAGCTTAGGAAGCAGGGCATCTGGAAACACCATATATTTT
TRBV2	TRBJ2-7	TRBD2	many	CASTLAAEQYF	TGTGCCAGCACCCTAGCGGCTGAGCAGTACTTC
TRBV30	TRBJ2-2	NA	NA	CAWSRGTGELFF	TGTGCCTGGAGTCGAGGGACCGGGGAGCTGTTTTTT
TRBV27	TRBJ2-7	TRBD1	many	CASSRPGQGVDEQYF	TGTGCCAGCAGTCGACCGGGACAGGGTGTGGACGAGCAGTACTTC
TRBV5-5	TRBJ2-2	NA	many	CASTWGGARNTGELFF	TGTGCCAGCACATGGGGGGGGGCCCGGAACACCGGGGAGCTGTTTTTT
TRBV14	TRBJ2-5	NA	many	CASSQANPGRETQYF	TGTGCCAGCAGCCAAGCTAATCCAGGGAGAGAGACCCAGTACTTC
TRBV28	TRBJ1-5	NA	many	CASSLLPWSQPQHF	TGTGCCAGCAGTTTGTTACCTTGGAGTCAGCCCCAGCATTTT
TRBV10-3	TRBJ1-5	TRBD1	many	CATRTGDSNQPQHF	TGTGCCACCAGGACAGGGGATAGCAATCAGCCCCAGCATTTT
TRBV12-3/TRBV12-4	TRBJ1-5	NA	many	CASSRLGLSDQPQHF	TGTGCCAGCAGCCGTCTGGGATTATCAGATCAGCCCCAGCATTTT
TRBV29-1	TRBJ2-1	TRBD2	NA	CSTDGLAGTNEQFF	TGCAGCACTGACGGACTAGCGGGGACCAATGAGCAGTTCTTC
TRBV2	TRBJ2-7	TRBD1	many	CASSGSTGGYEQYF	TGTGCCAGCAGCGGATCGACAGGGGGCTACGAGCAGTACTTC
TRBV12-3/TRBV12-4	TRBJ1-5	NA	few	CASSLAGSDQPQHF	TGTGCCAGCAGTTTAGCAGGGTCGGATCAGCCCCAGCATTTT
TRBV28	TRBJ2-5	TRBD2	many	CASSPERGGFQETQYF	TGTGCCAGCAGCCCAGAGCGGGGGGGATTTCAAGAGACCCAGTACTTC
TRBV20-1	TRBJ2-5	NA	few	CSASGEQETQYF	TGCAGTGCTAGTGGAGAACAAGAGACCCAGTACTTC
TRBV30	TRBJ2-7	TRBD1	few	CAWSGGQGYHEQYF	TGTGCCTGGAGCGGGGGACAGGGTTATCACGAGCAGTACTTC
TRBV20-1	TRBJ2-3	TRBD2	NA	CSAKLAGITDTQYF	TGCAGTGCTAAACTAGCGGGGATCACAGATACGCAGTATTTT
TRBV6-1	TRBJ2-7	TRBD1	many	CASSEWTGPSYEQYF	TGTGCCAGCAGTGAATGGACAGGCCCCTCCTACGAGCAGTACTTC
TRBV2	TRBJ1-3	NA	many	CASSEAKGNTIYF	TGTGCCAGCAGTGAAGCGAAGGGAAACACCATATATTTT
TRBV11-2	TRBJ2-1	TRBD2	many	CASSPRLAGGNEQFF	TGTGCCAGCAGCCCGCGACTAGCGGGGGGGAATGAGCAGTTCTTC
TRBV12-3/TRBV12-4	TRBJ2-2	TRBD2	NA	CASSPGLAGTGELFF	TGTGCCAGCAGCCCGGGACTAGCGGGCACCGGGGAGCTGTTTTTT
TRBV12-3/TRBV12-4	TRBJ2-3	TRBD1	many	CASSSDRGSLADTQYF	TGTGCCAGCAGTTCCGACAGGGGGTCATTGGCAGATACGCAGTATTTT
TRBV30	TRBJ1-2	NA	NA	CAWTLGSGIANYGYTF	TGTGCCTGGACTTTGGGCTCAGGAATAGCTAACTATGGCTACACCTTC
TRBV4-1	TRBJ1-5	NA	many	CASSLILGPGEPQHF	TGCGCCAGCAGCCTGATCCTCGGCCCAGGAGAGCCCCAGCATTTT
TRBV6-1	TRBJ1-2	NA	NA	CASSPIGDLANYCYTF	TGTGCCAGCAGCCCGATAGGGGACCTAGCTAACTATTGCTACACCTTC
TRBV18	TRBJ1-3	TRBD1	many	CASSPPGQGATGNTIYF	TGTGCCAGCTCACCACCGGGACAGGGGGCAACTGGAAACACCATATATTTT
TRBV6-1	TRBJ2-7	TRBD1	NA	CASSHFPGQVPYERYF	TGTGCCAGCAGTCACTTCCCCGGACAGGTACCCTACGAGCGGTACTTC
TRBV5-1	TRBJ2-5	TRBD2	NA	CASSTGLAGKETQYF	TGCGCCAGCAGCACTGGACTAGCGGGGAAAGAGACCCAGTACTTC
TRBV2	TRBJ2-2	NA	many	CASSDRGVPGELFF	TGTGCCAGCAGTGACAGGGGCGTACCCGGGGAGCTGTTTTTT
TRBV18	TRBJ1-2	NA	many	CASSPPTINYGYTF	TGTGCCAGCTCACCCCCGACGATTAACTATGGCTACACCTTC
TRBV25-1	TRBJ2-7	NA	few	CASTGTAYEQYF	TGTGCCAGCACAGGGACTGCCTACGAGCAGTACTTC
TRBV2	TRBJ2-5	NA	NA	CASSGGQGCYYSMETQYF	TGTGCCAGCAGTGGGGGGCAGGGCTGCTACTACTCAATGGAGACCCAGTACTTC
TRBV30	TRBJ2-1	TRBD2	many	CAWGPSGRIYNEQFF	TGTGCCTGGGGGCCTAGCGGGAGGATATACAATGAGCAGTTCTTC
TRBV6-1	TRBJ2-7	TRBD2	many	CASSDPGGGPPKPYEQYF	TGTGCCAGCAGTGACCCCGGGGGGGGGCCCCCAAAGCCTTACGAGCAGTACTTC
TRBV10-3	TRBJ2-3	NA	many	CATSPLNGGADTQYF	TGTGCCACCTCACCGCTCAACGGGGGTGCAGATACGCAGTATTTT
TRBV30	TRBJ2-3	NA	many	CAWSGARRDTQYF	TGTGCCTGGAGTGGGGCAAGGAGGGATACGCAGTATTTT
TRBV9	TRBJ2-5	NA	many	CASSTLPDRFGGETQYF	TGTGCCAGCAGCACACTCCCTGACAGGTTCGGAGGAGAGACCCAGTACTTC
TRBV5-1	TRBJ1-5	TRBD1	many	CASSVGQGSQPQHF	TGCGCCAGCAGCGTTGGACAGGGAAGTCAGCCCCAGCATTTT
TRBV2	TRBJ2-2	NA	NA	CASSTRQAAVDRNGELFF	TGTGCCAGCAGTACCCGACAGGCGGCGGTGGACCGTAACGGGGAGCTGTTTTTT
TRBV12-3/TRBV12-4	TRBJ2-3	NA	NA	CASSMLRITQYF	TGTGCCAGCAGTATGCTACGGATAACGCAGTATTTT
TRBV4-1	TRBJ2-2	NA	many	CASSQELVGTVGARELFF	TGCGCCAGCAGCCAAGAACTAGTCGGAACAGTCGGGGCCCGGGAGCTGTTTTTT
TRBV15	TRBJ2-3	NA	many	CATSRDLGATGTDTQYF	TGTGCCACCAGCAGAGATTTAGGGGCTACAGGCACAGATACGCAGTATTTT
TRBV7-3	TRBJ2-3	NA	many	CASSFAGRGDKQYF	TGTGCCAGCAGCTTTGCAGGGAGGGGGGATAAACAGTATTTT